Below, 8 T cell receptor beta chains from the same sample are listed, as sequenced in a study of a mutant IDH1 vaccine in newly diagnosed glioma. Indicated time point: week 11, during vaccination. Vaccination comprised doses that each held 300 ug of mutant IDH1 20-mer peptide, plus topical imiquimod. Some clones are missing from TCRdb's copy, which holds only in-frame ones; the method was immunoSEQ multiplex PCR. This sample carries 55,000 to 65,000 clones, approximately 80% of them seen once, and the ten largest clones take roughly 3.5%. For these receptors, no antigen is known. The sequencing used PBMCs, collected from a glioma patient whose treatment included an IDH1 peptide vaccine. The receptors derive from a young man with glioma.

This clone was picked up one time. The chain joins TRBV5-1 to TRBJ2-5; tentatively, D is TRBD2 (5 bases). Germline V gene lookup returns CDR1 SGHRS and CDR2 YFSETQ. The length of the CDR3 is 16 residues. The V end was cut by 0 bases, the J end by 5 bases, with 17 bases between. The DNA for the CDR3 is TGCGCCAGCAGCTTGGCTTATACCGGAGCGGCGGAGACCCAGTACTTC. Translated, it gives CASSLAYTGAAETQYF.

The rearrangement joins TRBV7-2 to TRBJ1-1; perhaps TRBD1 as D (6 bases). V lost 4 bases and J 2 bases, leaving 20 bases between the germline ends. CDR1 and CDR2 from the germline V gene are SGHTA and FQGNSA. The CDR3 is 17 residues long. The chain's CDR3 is CASSSYLRGRRNTEAFF. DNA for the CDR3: TGTGCCAGCAGCTCGTACCTCAGGGGCAGGAGAAACACTGAAGCTTTCTTT.

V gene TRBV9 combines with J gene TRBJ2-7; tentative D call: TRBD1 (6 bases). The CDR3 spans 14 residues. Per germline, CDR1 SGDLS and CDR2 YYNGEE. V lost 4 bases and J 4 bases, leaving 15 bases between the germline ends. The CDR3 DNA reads TGTGCCAGCAGCCCTCACGGACAGACTTACGAGCAGTACTTC. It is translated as CASSPHGQTYEQYF.

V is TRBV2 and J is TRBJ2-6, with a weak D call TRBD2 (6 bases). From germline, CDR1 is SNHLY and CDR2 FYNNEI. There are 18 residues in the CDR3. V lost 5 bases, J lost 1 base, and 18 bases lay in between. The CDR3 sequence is CASSSGVGAGSGANVLTF. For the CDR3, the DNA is TGTGCCAGCAGTTCTGGGGTGGGTGCGGGGTCTGGGGCCAACGTCCTGACTTTC.

Here the CDR3 reads CASSSPGTSGASYEQYF. CDR3 nucleotide sequence: TGTGCCAGCAGTTCTCCCGGGACTAGCGGGGCCTCCTACGAGCAGTACTTC. The genes are TRBV28 and TRBJ2-7; 13 bases fit TRBD2. Trimming cost V 4 bases and J 0 bases; bases outside gene matches: 6. CDR1 MDHEN and CDR2 SYDVKM come from the germline V gene. The length of the CDR3 is 17 residues.

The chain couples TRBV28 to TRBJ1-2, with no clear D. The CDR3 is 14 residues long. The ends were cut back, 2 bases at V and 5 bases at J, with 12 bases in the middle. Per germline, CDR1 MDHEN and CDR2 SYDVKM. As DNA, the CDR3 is TGTGCCAGCAGTTTACGGGGTAGTAGGTATGGCTACACCTTC. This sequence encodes CASSLRGSRYGYTF.

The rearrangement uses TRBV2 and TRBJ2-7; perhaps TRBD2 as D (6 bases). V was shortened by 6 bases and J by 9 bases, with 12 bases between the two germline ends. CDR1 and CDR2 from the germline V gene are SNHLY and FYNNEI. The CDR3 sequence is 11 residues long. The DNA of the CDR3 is TGTGCCAGCAGCTCCGTGGGGGGGCAGTACTTC. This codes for CASSSVGGQYF.

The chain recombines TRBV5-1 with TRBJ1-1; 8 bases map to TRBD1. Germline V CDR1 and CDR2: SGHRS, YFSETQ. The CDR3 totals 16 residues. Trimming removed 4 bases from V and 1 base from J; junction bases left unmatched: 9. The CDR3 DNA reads TGCGCCAGCAGCCCTCAGGGGGCAGGGGGGAACACTGAAGCTTTCTTT. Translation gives CASSPQGAGGNTEAFF.